This TCR beta chain was sequenced for a study of identifying expanded T cells in peripheral blood. V gave up 0 bases and J gave up 1 base, with 7 bases separating them. The germline CDR1 and CDR2 sequences are SGDLS and YYNGEE. This CDR3 spans 14 amino acids. Using immunoSEQ multiplex PCR, the repertoire was profiled, and TCRdb retains in-frame clones only, with some absent. This sample has some 99,000 clones, with around 90% found just once. The chain employs TRBV9 and TRBJ1-1; no reliable D call. Material for sequencing was blood. This TCR was recovered from a person aged 18 to 70 in good health. CDR3 sequence (DNA): TGTGCCAGCAGCGTAGATTCGGGGAACACTGAAGCTTTCTTT. It is translated as CASSVDSGNTEAFF.